The clone carrying this TCR beta chain was counted many times. This sample was included in a study of T-cell reconstitution after alpha-beta-depleted transplantation in children. Germline values: CDR1 MNHNS, CDR2 SASEGT. The CDR3 extends over 15 amino acids. Unmatched junction bases numbered 5, after V lost 5 bases and J lost 0 bases. Molecular barcoding with unique molecular identifiers was used for the TCRbeta library. MiXCR, run by TCRdb on the PCR reads, gives a single entry per CDR3 protein. The sample consists of approximately 490,000 distinct CDR3 sequences, 8% to 11% of them appearing once. The sequence came from a child aged 2-15 years with inherited bone marrow failure, due to receive a stem cell transplant. Sequenced here: PBMCs, sampled before TCRalphabeta/CD19-depleted stem cell transplant. The genes are TRBV6-1 and TRBJ2-7; TRBD1 matches at 9 bases. CDR3 in DNA: TGTGCCAGCAGTCCCACAGGGGGCAGCTCCTACGAGCAGTACTTC. This codes for CASSPTGGSSYEQYF.